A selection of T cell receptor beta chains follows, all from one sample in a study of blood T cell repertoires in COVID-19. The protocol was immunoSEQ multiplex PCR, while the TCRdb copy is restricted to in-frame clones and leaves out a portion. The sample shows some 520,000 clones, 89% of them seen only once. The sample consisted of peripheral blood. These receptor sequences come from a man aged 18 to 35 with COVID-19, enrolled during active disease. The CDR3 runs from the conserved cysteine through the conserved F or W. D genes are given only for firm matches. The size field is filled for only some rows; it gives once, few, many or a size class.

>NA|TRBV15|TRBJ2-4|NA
TGTGCCACCAGCAGAGATAGGACCAGGGTAAACATTCAGTACTTC
CATSRDRTRVNIQYF
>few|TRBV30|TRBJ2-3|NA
TGTGCCTGGAAGCCAGGTGTAGTCACAGATACGCAGTATTTT
CAWKPGVVTDTQYF
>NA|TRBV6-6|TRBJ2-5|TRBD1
TGTGCCAGCAAAGGGCAGGGGGAAGAGACCCAGTACTTC
CASKGQGEETQYF
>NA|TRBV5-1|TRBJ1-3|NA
TGCGCCAGCGGGTTAGGAGATTCTGGAAACACCATATATTTT
CASGLGDSGNTIYF
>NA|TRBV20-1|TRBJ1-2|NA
TGCAGTGCTAGTCTGCAGGGAGGTGAAGTCTACACCTTC
CSASLQGGEVYTF
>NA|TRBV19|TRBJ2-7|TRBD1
TGTGCCAGTAGTATTGAGGACAGGATCTCCTACGAGCAGTACTTC
CASSIEDRISYEQYF
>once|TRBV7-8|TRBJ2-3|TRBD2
TGTGCCAGCAGCTTAGTATGGCTAGCGGGAGAGGCAGATACGCAGTATTTT
CASSLVWLAGEADTQYF
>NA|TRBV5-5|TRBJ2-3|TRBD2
TGTGCCAGCAGGGACGGGGGGGCCGGGACAGATACGCAGTATTTT
CASRDGGAGTDTQYF
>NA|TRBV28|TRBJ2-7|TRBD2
TGTGCCAGCAGTTTTGGGGGGAGGGGCGAGCAGTACTTC
CASSFGGRGEQYF
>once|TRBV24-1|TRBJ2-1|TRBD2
TGTGCCACCAGTAAATCTAGCGGGAGTGTTTCCTACAATGAGCAGTTCTTC
CATSKSSGSVSYNEQFF
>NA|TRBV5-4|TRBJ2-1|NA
TGTGCCAGCAGCTCCGGACAGACCGGAGGGCAGTTCTTC
CASSSGQTGGQFF
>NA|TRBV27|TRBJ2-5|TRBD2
TGTGCCAGCAGTCCCGGGACTAGCGGTGTTGAAGAGACCCAGTACTTC
CASSPGTSGVEETQYF
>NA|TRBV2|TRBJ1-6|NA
TGTGCCAGCAGTGAAGGGGCCCCCAGACATAATTCACCCCTCCACTTT
CASSEGAPRHNSPLHF
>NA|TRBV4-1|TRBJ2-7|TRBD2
TGCGCCAGCAGCCACGTACGTCCGGGGGGGTACAACGAGCAGTACTTC
CASSHVRPGGYNEQYF
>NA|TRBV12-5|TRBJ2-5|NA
TGTGCTAGTGGTTACTCCCCATCGGGAGCGGGCCAAGAGACCCAGTACTTC
CASGYSPSGAGQETQYF
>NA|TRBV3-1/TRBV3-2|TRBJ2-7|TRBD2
TGTGCCAGCACCCACGGGACTAGCGGATACGAGCAGTACTTC
CASTHGTSGYEQYF
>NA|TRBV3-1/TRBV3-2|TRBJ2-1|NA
TGTGCCAGCAGCCAAACCGGGACTGCTGACATTGAGCAGTTCTTC
CASSQTGTADIEQFF
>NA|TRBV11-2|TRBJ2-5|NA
TGTGCCAGCAGCTTAGATTTTGCAGGCGAAGAGACCCAGTACTTC
CASSLDFAGEETQYF
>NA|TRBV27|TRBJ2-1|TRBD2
TGTGCCAGCAGTTTAGGGTCCAGCCCCGCCCTAGCGGGTGTCTACAATGAGCAGTTCTTC
CASSLGSSPALAGVYNEQFF
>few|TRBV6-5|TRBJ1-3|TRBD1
TGTGCCAGCAGCTACTACGGGACAGGAGGAAACACCATATATTTT
CASSYYGTGGNTIYF
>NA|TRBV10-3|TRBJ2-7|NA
TGTGCCATCAGTGAGTCCAGCCGGGAATACGAGCAGTACTTC
CAISESSREYEQYF
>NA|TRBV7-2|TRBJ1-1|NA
TGTGCCAGCAGCTTATCAGGGTGGGGCACTGAAGCTTTCTTT
CASSLSGWGTEAFF
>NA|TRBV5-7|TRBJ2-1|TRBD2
TGTGCCAGCAGCACAGGACTAGCGGGAGGGCCCCCCTTTGAGCAGTTCTTC
CASSTGLAGGPPFEQFF
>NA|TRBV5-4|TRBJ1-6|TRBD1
TGTGCCAGCAGCTTTGGGACAGTCGGGTCACCCCTCCACTTT
CASSFGTVGSPLHF
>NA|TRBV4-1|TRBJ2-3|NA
TGCGCCAGCAGCCAACCCACTTTGAGCACAGATACGCAGTATTTT
CASSQPTLSTDTQYF
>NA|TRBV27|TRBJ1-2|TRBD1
TGTGCCAGCAGGGGTAGAACAGGGGGCGCCATACAAGCCACCTTC
CASRGRTGGAIQATF
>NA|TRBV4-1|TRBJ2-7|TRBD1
TGCGCCAGCAGCCCGTGGACAGGGGGCTCCTACGAGCAGTACTTC
CASSPWTGGSYEQYF
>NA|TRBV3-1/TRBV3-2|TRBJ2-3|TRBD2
TGTGCCAGCAGCTCTAGCGGGAGCCCAGATACGCAGTATTTT
CASSSSGSPDTQYF
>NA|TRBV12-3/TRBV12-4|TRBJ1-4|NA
TGTGCCAGCAGTTTGAGGAGGGAAAAACTGTTTTTT
CASSLRREKLFF
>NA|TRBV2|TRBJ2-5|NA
TGTGCCAGCAATCGGGTAGAGACCCAGTACTTC
CASNRVETQYF
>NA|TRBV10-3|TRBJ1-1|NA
TGTGCCATCAGTGAAGCGGCCATGAACACTGAAGCTTTCTTT
CAISEAAMNTEAFF
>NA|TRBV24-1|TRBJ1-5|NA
TGTGCCACCAGTGATCCGACAGAACCCAATCAGCCCCAGCATTTT
CATSDPTEPNQPQHF
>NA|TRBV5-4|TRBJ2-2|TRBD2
TGTGCCAGCAGCTTGGAACTAGCGGGAGTCTCCACCGGGGAGCTGTTTTTT
CASSLELAGVSTGELFF
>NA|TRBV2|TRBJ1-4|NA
TGTGCCAGCAGTGAAGCGACAGTAAATGAAAAACTGTTTTTT
CASSEATVNEKLFF
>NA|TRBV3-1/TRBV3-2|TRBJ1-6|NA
TGTGCCAGCAGCCAACTTCAACGGTCACCCCTCCACTTT
CASSQLQRSPLHF
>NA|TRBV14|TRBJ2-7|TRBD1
TGTGCCAGCAGCCGGGGGACGACAGGGGCCTACGAGCAGTACTTC
CASSRGTTGAYEQYF
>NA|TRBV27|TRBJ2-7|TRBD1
TGTGCCAGCAGTTTAGGTGGGACAGGGGACTACGAGCAGTACTTC
CASSLGGTGDYEQYF
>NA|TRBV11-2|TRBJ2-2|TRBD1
TGTGCCAGCAGCTCAGGGGGCACAAGGGTGTTTTTT
CASSSGGTRVFF
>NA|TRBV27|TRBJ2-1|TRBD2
TGTGCCAGCAGTTCGTTCCGGACTAGCGGGAGCTCCTACAATGAGCAGTTCTTC
CASSSFRTSGSSYNEQFF
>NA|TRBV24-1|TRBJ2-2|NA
TGTGCCACCACCCCCGGGGGAACGAACACCGGGGAGCTGTTTTTT
CATTPGGTNTGELFF